This TCR beta chain was sequenced for a study of T cells after yellow fever vaccination. The CDR3 is made up of 12 amino acids. In germline, CDR1 is ENHRY, CDR2 SYGVKD. V was trimmed by 6 bases and J by 9 bases, leaving 12 bases between them. This clonotype was counted between two and nine times. One entry per CDR3 protein, called by TCRdb with MiXCR from the 5' RACE reads. Among 250,000 to 350,000 distinct CDR3 sequences listed, about 4.5% were seen once. This chain connects TRBV10-3 to TRBJ2-1; D possibly corresponds to TRBD1 (6 bases). The sample in question was PBMCs, obtained 15 days after the yellow fever booster vaccination. The TCR comes from a man aged 18 to 29 who received the YFV17D yellow fever vaccine. The CDR3 here is CAISSGVSEQFF. For the CDR3, the DNA is TGTGCCATCAGCTCAGGGGTATCTGAGCAGTTCTTC.